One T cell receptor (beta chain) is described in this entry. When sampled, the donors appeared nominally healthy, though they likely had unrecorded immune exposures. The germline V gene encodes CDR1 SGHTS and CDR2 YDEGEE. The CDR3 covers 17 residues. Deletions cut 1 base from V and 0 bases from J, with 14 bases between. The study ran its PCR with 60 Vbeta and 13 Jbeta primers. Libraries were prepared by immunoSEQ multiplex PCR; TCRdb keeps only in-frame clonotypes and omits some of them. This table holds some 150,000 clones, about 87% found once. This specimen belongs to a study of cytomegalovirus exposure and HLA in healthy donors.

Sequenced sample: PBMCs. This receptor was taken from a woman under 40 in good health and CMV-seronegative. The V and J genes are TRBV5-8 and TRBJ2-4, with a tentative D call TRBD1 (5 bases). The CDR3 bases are TGTGCCAGCAGCTTGATGCGGACACCTCTAGCCAAAAACATTCAGTACTTC. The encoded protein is CASSLMRTPLAKNIQYF.